The 32 T cell receptor beta chains below were found in one sample sequenced in a study of human T cells and chemical hapten exposure. From the RACE reads, TCRdb called clonotypes with MiXCR, one entry per CDR3 protein. This table has more than 75,000 distinct CDR3 sequences, roughly a tenth appearing once. Time point indicated: pre-sensitization, week 0. Treatment described: therapeutic diphenylcyclopropenone sensitization with weekly scalp DPC. This specimen consisted of whole blood, obtained in connection with sensitization to the hapten diphenylcyclopropenone (DPC). Source of these receptors: a woman aged 40 to 49 with alopecia areata. Some clones in this sample may be carry-over from other donors' samples.

This clonotype has ten or more counts. The chain uses TRBV6-5 and TRBJ1-1; a weak D match, TRBD1 (5 bases). CDR1 is MNHEY and CDR2 is SVGAGI in the germline V gene. The CDR3 has 15 residues. V was trimmed by 0 bases and J by 5 bases, leaving 13 bases between them. This chain's CDR3 is CASSYSNGGSTEAFF. The DNA for the CDR3 is TGTGCCAGCAGTTACTCGAACGGGGGGAGTACTGAAGCTTTCTTT.

The J gene is TRBJ2-2, the V gene TRBV25-1, with 10 bases that match TRBD1. The CDR3 has 18 residues. The germline CDR1 and CDR2 sequences are MGHDK and SYGVNS. V shed 2 bases, J shed 3 bases, and the junction held 9 bases outside the gene matches. The CDR3 sequence is CASSEAPGGQGYTGELFF. CDR3 DNA sequence: TGTGCCAGCAGTGAAGCCCCCGGGGGACAGGGGTACACCGGGGAGCTGTTTTTT. The variable domain in full, with the rest retrieved from reference TRBV25-1 and TRBJ2-2, is EADIYQTPRYLVIGTGKKITLECSQTMGHDKMYWYQQDPGMELHLIHYSYGVNSTEKGDLSSESTVSRIRTEHFPLTLESARPSHTSQYLCASSEAPGGQGYTGELFFGEGSRLTVL.

The gene calls are TRBV19 and TRBJ2-1; D may be TRBD1 (6 bases). V was shortened by 1 base and J by 0 bases, with 13 bases between the two germline ends. The CDR3 covers 17 residues. Germline CDR1 is LNHDA and CDR2 is SQIVND (reference sequence). The CDR3 DNA reads TGTGCCAGTAGTATAGCCCCTCAGGGGAGCTCCTACAATGAGCAGTTCTTC. Translation: CASSIAPQGSSYNEQFF.

This clonotype was detected a few times. The genes are TRBV9 and TRBJ2-6, with D possibly matching TRBD1 (5 bases). Germline loops: CDR1 SGDLS, CDR2 YYNGEE. The CDR3 consists of 18 residues. Trimming stripped 3 bases from V and 0 bases from J, with 16 bases between. CDR3 bases: TGTGCCAGCAGCGAACCCGGAACAGGATTCTCTGGGGCCAACGTCCTGACTTTC. Its protein product is CASSEPGTGFSGANVLTF.

About this clonotype itself: A much larger clone lies one base from this, so it may be a read error. V is TRBV7-2 and J is TRBJ2-5; TRBD2 might be the D (5 bases). This CDR3 comprises 16 residues. Germline lookup yields CDR1 SGHTA and CDR2 FQGNSA. The CDR3, as DNA: TGTGCCAGCAGCTTATACGCGGGCTACCCTGGAGAGACCAAGTACTTC. Protein: CASSLYAGYPGETKYF.

The chain combines TRBV6-5 with TRBJ2-2; weak D call: TRBD1 (6 bases). This CDR3 comprises 12 residues. Trimming stripped 6 bases from V and 5 bases from J, with 7 bases between. Germline V gene data show CDR1 as MNHEY and CDR2 as SVGAGI. The CDR3 here is CASRRGTGELFF. CDR3 DNA: TGTGCCAGCAGGAGGGGGACCGGGGAGCTGTTTTTT.

This clonotype was counted at least ten times. The chain is built from TRBV20-1 and TRBJ1-1, with 9 bases identical to TRBD1. Germline V gene data show CDR1 as DFQATT and CDR2 as SNEGSKA (reference sequence). The CDR3 has 13 amino acids. J was trimmed by 5 bases and V by 5 bases; bases with no gene match: 6. CDR3 loop: CSAFTGGATEAFF. CDR3 in DNA: TGCAGTGCTTTTACAGGGGGCGCGACTGAAGCTTTCTTT.

CDR3 amino acids: CASSQERGDNSYEQYF. Here the CDR3 DNA reads TGTGCCAGCAGCCAAGAAAGGGGGGACAACTCCTACGAGCAGTACTTC. V usage is TRBV4-2 and J usage is TRBJ2-7; D is tentatively TRBD1 or TRBD2 (6 bases each). CDR1 and CDR2 from the germline V gene are LGHNA and YNFKEQ. CDR3 length equals 16 residues. V was trimmed by 0 bases and J by 0 bases, leaving 12 bases between them.

In its sample, this clonotype was seen many times. The rearrangement joins TRBV10-2 to TRBJ2-1, with unresolved D. Trimming stripped 7 bases from V and 0 bases from J, with 10 bases between. From germline, CDR1 is WSHSY and CDR2 SAAADI. The CDR3 sequence is 14 residues long. The DNA of the CDR3 is TGCGCCAGCACCGAGATCTTCTCCTACAATGAGCAGTTCTTC. Translated: CASTEIFSYNEQFF.

A word on this clonotype: This likely comes from a read error, as the CDR3 has no conserved phenylalanine or tryptophan at its end. The chain couples TRBV18 to TRBJ1-5, with 9 bases aligning to TRBD1. With V trimmed by 3 bases and J by 1 base, 4 bases remained unmatched. Germline V gives CDR1 KGHSH, CDR2 LQKENI. The CDR3 sequence is 16 residues long. CDR3 DNA: TGTGCCAGCTCACCCTCCGGGACAGGGAGCAATCAGCCCCAGCATTCT. Translating gives CASSPSGTGSNQPQHS.

The chain uses TRBV7-9 and TRBJ2-5, with 9 bases matching TRBD1. The J segment lost 5 bases and the V segment lost 5 bases, leaving 6 bases of the junction unmatched. CDR3 length: 14 amino acids. Germline CDR1 is SEHNR and CDR2 is FQNEAQ (reference sequence). This CDR3 reads CASSAGQGMETQYF. For the CDR3, the DNA is TGTGCCAGCAGCGCAGGACAGGGGATGGAGACCCAGTACTTC.

Many counts were recorded for this clonotype. J is TRBJ2-3 and V is TRBV5-1, with TRBD1 matching 7 bases. The CDR3 contains 16 residues. V lost 4 bases and J lost 2; bases outside the gene matches: 10. Germline V gives CDR1 SGHRS, CDR2 YFSETQ. CDR3: CASSPEGTANTDTQYF. The DNA of the CDR3 is TGCGCCAGCAGCCCGGAAGGGACAGCAAACACAGATACGCAGTATTTT.

The CDR3 coding sequence is TGTGCCTGGACATTGGGCAGGGGTTACAATGAGCAGTTCTTC. This gives the protein CAWTLGRGYNEQFF. The chain has TRBV30 and TRBJ2-1, with D maybe TRBD1 (6 bases). V was pared by 4 bases and J by 4 bases, with 14 bases between. This CDR3 region has 14 residues. Germline V lookup: CDR1 GTSNPN, CDR2 SVGIG (reference sequence).

This clonotype was detected ten times or more. J is TRBJ1-2 and V is TRBV10-3; D ambiguous. The CDR3 runs 14 residues. Germline values: CDR1 ENHRY, CDR2 SYGVKD. V lost 10 bases to trimming and J lost 2 bases, with 17 bases between them. CDR3 protein: CATTPLSSNYGYTF. Here the CDR3 DNA reads TGTGCCACCACACCACTTTCATCGAACTATGGCTACACCTTC.

As to this clonotype: A much larger clone sits a single nucleotide away, making a read error possible. The chain couples TRBV9 to TRBJ2-3; D gene ambiguous. Germline V gene data show CDR1 as SGDLS and CDR2 as YYNGEE. The CDR3 contains 14 residues. The CDR3 nucleotides are TGTGCCAGCAGCGTCGGGCTGTTCACAGATACGCTGTATTTT. Residues: CASSVGLFTDTLYF.

This clonotype was observed at least ten times. The V call is TRBV19, the J call TRBJ1-5, with D perhaps matching TRBD1 (5 bases). Germline V gene sequence: CDR1 LNHDA, CDR2 SQIVND (reference sequence). The CDR3 runs to 17 residues. Trimming stripped 5 bases from V and 0 bases from J, with 17 bases between. DNA for the CDR3: TGTGCCAGTAGTCCCGTGGGGGGACCGAATAGCAATCAGCCCCAGCATTTT. It encodes CASSPVGGPNSNQPQHF.

In its sample, this clonotype was seen many times. The chain is built from TRBV6-2 or TRBV6-3 and TRBJ2-2; D is uncertain. V dropped 0 bases and J dropped 4 bases, with 9 bases sitting between them. The CDR3 has 15 amino acids. Germline-derived CDR1 and CDR2 are MNHEY and SVGEGT. The DNA of the CDR3 is TGTGCCAGCAGTTACTCGCCAGTGGTCACCGGGGAGCTGTTTTTT. This gives the protein CASSYSPVVTGELFF.

This clonotype was detected ten times or more. V and J are TRBV7-2 and TRBJ1-6; D may be TRBD1 (6 bases). From germline, CDR1 is SGHTA and CDR2 FQGNSA. The CDR3 is 17 amino acids. The V end was cut by 4 bases, the J end by 2 bases, with 15 bases between. As DNA, the CDR3 is TGTGCCAGCAGCTCACAACAGGGATTTACCTATAATTCACCCCTCCACTTT. Protein product: CASSSQQGFTYNSPLHF.

This clonotype was seen a few times. This chain links TRBV6-1 with TRBJ1-6; no firm D call. The CDR3 length is 14 residues. The V end was cut by 8 bases, the J end by 7 bases, with 15 bases between. The germline gives CDR1 MNHNS, CDR2 SASEGT. This chain's CDR3 is CASGWGLHNSPLHF. The DNA for the CDR3 is TGTGCCAGCGGTTGGGGTCTCCACAATTCACCCCTCCACTTT.

The rearrangement links TRBV19 to TRBJ1-5, with 10 bases aligning to TRBD1. The CDR3 sequence is 16 residues long. The junction had 8 bases not matched to a gene; V was cut back by 4 bases and J by 5 bases. Germline CDR1 and CDR2: LNHDA and SQIVND (reference sequence). The CDR3 region is CASSRDRGRADQPQHF. The CDR3, as DNA: TGTGCCAGTAGTAGAGACAGGGGGCGAGCGGATCAGCCCCAGCATTTT.

This clonotype was detected a few times. The CDR3 loop is CASSLDSSGGTDTQYF. CDR3 nucleotide sequence: TGTGCCAGCAGCTTAGATTCTAGCGGGGGCACAGATACGCAGTATTTT. The genes are TRBV7-2 and TRBJ2-3, with 9 bases matching TRBD2. With V trimmed by 1 base and J by 1 base, 3 bases remained unmatched. Germline values: CDR1 SGHTA, CDR2 FQGNSA. The CDR3 is 16 amino acids.

This clonotype rates as medium-sized. The CDR3 coding sequence is TGTGCCAGCAGTGTGACAGGTGAGGGGTACAATGAGCAGTTCTTC. Amino acids: CASSVTGEGYNEQFF. V is TRBV6-2 or TRBV6-3 and J is TRBJ2-1; TRBD1 is a possible D gene (6 bases). V lost 5 bases to trimming and J lost 4 bases, with 15 bases between them. This CDR3 comprises 15 residues. The germline gives CDR1 MNHEY, CDR2 SVGEGT.

This clonotype showed up just a few times. This sequence joins TRBV2 and TRBJ1-2; TRBD1 agrees at 7 bases. The CDR3 is made up of 16 amino acids. The germline V gene encodes CDR1 SNHLY and CDR2 FYNNEI. Trimming took 4 bases from V and 2 from J; bases not matched to a gene: 10. The CDR3 DNA reads as TGTGCCAGCAGTGGGCAGGGGGGTAAAGCAAACTATGGCTACACCTTC. Protein product: CASSGQGGKANYGYTF.

By share, this clonotype ranks as medium-sized. DNA of the CDR3: TGTGCCAGCAGTGCCCCGACAGGGAACACTGAAGCTTTCTTT. Translated, it gives CASSAPTGNTEAFF. The rearrangement links TRBV25-1 to TRBJ1-1; a possible D gene is TRBD1 (6 bases). V shed 4 bases and J shed 1 base, with 10 bases lying between them. The V gene's germline CDR1 is MGHDK and CDR2 SYGVNS. There are 14 residues in the CDR3.

The table lists this clonotype with a few counts. The rearrangement joins TRBV3-1 to TRBJ2-5; D perhaps matches TRBD1 (5 bases). V dropped 2 bases and J dropped 4 bases, with 11 bases sitting between them. CDR3 length: 14 amino acids. CDR1 and CDR2 from the germline V gene are LGHDT and YNNKEL (reference sequence). CDR3 region: CASSQPGISETQYF. In nucleotides, the CDR3 is TGTGCCAGCAGCCAACCAGGGATCTCAGAGACCCAGTACTTC.

The chain links TRBV6-2 or TRBV6-3 to TRBJ2-1; 12 nucleotides line up with TRBD2. The germline V gene has CDR1 MNHEY and CDR2 SVGEGT. The junction had 12 bases not matched to a gene; V was cut back by 6 bases and J by 0 bases. CDR3 length equals 19 residues. CDR3 DNA sequence: TGTGCCAGCAGCCTACTAGCGGGGGGCTTCCCTGGCTCCTACAATGAGCAGTTCTTC. This codes for CASSLLAGGFPGSYNEQFF.

This clonotype appeared a few times. This chain connects TRBV3-2 to TRBJ1-1; TRBD1 was called by the table and not checked on the DNA. TRBV3-2 is tagged as a pseudogene. This CDR3 is 13 amino acids long. The CDR3 DNA reads TGTGCCAGCAGCCAAGGACAGGGCTGGAAAGCTTTCTTT. It encodes CASSQGQGWKAFF.

This clonotype has only a few counts. The rearrangement links TRBV7-9 to TRBJ1-1; D is possibly TRBD1 (5 bases). There are 14 residues in the CDR3. V was trimmed by 6 bases and J by 7 bases, leaving 18 bases between them. The V gene's germline CDR1 is SEHNR and CDR2 FQNEAQ (reference sequence). CDR3 DNA: TGTGCCAGCAGTTCCGTTGGGGCCGGCATTGAAGCTTTCTTT. This sequence encodes CASSSVGAGIEAFF.

The rearrangement links TRBV29-1 to TRBJ1-1; D remains ambiguous. The CDR3 runs 12 residues. Between the trimmed V and J ends, which lost 6 bases and 1 base, there was a span of 9 bases. Germline V gene sequence: CDR1 SQVTM, CDR2 ANQGSEA. CDR3 protein: CSVTLGNTEAFF. The CDR3 DNA reads TGCAGCGTCACGCTTGGGAACACTGAAGCTTTCTTT.

This clonotype was detected many times. V usage is TRBV10-3 and J usage is TRBJ2-3; 11 bases match TRBD1. The CDR3 is 16 amino acids. V was pared by 6 bases and J by 4 bases, with 9 bases of the junction left unmatched. The V gene's germline CDR1 is ENHRY and CDR2 SYGVKD. The CDR3 reads CAIRTAGTGGADTQYF. In nucleotides, the CDR3 is TGTGCCATCAGAACCGCCGGGACAGGGGGAGCAGATACGCAGTATTTT.

This clonotype was seen many times. This chain connects TRBV27 to TRBJ2-2, with D possibly TRBD2 on 5 matching bases. The germline V gene encodes CDR1 MNHEY and CDR2 SMNVEV (reference sequence). V gave up 7 bases and J gave up 7 bases, with 19 bases separating them. The CDR3 loop spans 15 amino acids. CDR3 coding DNA: TGTGCCAGCACCCAGAGGGCAGCATATAGCGGGGAGCTGTTTTTT. Translating it yields CASTQRAAYSGELFF.

The chain combines TRBV4-3 with TRBJ1-4; maybe TRBD1 (6 bases). This CDR3 spans 19 amino acids. CDR1 is LGHNA, CDR2 YSLEER, per germline. V was clipped by 0 bases and J by 0 bases, with 17 bases between them. The CDR3 loop is CASSQEGVTGASTNEKLFF. The CDR3 DNA sequence: TGCGCCAGCAGCCAAGAGGGGGTGACAGGTGCTTCAACTAATGAAAAACTGTTTTTT.